The rows below give T cell receptor beta chains drawn from one sample of a study of blood T cell repertoires in COVID-19. The table came from immunoSEQ multiplex PCR; TCRdb's copy has only in-frame clones and leaves some out. The sample holds 110,000 to 150,000 clones, more than 75% seen once. The sample consisted of peripheral blood. These receptors were obtained from a man aged 60 to 75 with acute or convalescent COVID-19. Each CDR3 is given with its conserved first and last residue. D genes are given only for firm matches. Clone size is shown for a subset of rows, as once, few, many or a class of expanded clone.

d_call clone_size j_call v_call cdr3_aa cdr3_nt
TRBD2 . TRBJ2-5 TRBV5-1 CASSLAASGFQETQYF TGCGCCAGCAGCTTGGCGGCTAGCGGGTTCCAAGAGACCCAGTACTTC
. . TRBJ2-7 TRBV27 CASSPAGHYEQYF TGTGCCAGCTCCCCGGCGGGGCATTACGAGCAGTACTTC
. . TRBJ1-5 TRBV18 CASSLAGGSNQPQHF TGTGCCAGCTCACTGGCGGGAGGTAGCAATCAGCCCCAGCATTTT
. many TRBJ2-7 TRBV6-6 CASSYSLSEQYF TGTGCCAGCAGTTACTCGCTATCCGAGCAGTACTTC
. . TRBJ1-6 TRBV19 CASSKLREGNQNSPLHF TGTGCCAGTAGCAAACTTCGAGAGGGAAACCAAAATTCACCCCTCCACTTT
TRBD2 . TRBJ2-3 TRBV9 CASSVALPGLGMLYF TGTGCCAGCAGCGTAGCCCTCCCTGGACTAGGAATGCTGTATTTT
TRBD2 . TRBJ2-7 TRBV6-6 CASSQAGGPYEQYF TGTGCCAGCAGTCAAGCGGGGGGCCCCTACGAGCAGTACTTC
. . TRBJ2-5 TRBV19 CASSASSVGPETQYF TGTGCCAGTAGTGCTTCGAGCGTAGGTCCGGAGACCCAGTACTTC
TRBD2 . TRBJ2-7 TRBV9 CASSGRDYLYEQYF TGTGCCAGCAGCGGCCGGGACTACCTCTACGAGCAGTACTTC
. . TRBJ2-1 TRBV9 CASSVGLDFNEQFF TGTGCCAGCAGCGTAGGACTAGACTTCAATGAGCAGTTCTTC
TRBD1 . TRBJ2-2 TRBV7-9 CASPGGVNTGELFF TGTGCCAGCCCAGGGGGTGTGAACACCGGGGAGCTGTTTTTT
TRBD1 . TRBJ2-2 TRBV7-8 CASSIDRGNTGELFF TGTGCCAGCAGCATAGACAGGGGGAACACCGGGGAGCTGTTTTTT
. . TRBJ2-1 TRBV10-1 CATRSWRGEQFF TGCGCCACCAGGTCCTGGAGGGGTGAGCAGTTCTTC
. . TRBJ2-3 TRBV7-8 CASSQRRSTDTQYF TGTGCCAGCAGTCAGAGGCGCTCCACAGATACGCAGTATTTT
TRBD1 . TRBJ2-1 TRBV23-1 CASSPGGYRDRAHNEQFF TGCGCCAGCAGTCCAGGGGGATACCGGGACAGGGCCCACAATGAGCAGTTCTTC
. . TRBJ2-5 TRBV6-5 CASSSWSTYQKTQYF TGTGCCAGCAGTAGCTGGAGTACCTATCAGAAGACCCAGTACTTC
. . TRBJ2-7 TRBV6-5 CASSYLAGSYEQYF TGTGCCAGCAGTTACCTGGCAGGCTCCTACGAGCAGTACTTC
TRBD2 . TRBJ2-1 TRBV4-1 CASRQRIAGAGSYNEQFF TGCGCCAGCAGACAAAGAATAGCGGGAGCCGGCTCCTACAATGAGCAGTTCTTC
TRBD1 . TRBJ1-1 TRBV11-1 CASSVRQGSTEAFF TGTGCCAGCAGCGTGAGACAGGGAAGCACTGAAGCTTTCTTT
. . TRBJ2-5 TRBV12-3/TRBV12-4 CASSLGLKETQYF TGTGCCAGCAGTCTGGGACTTAAAGAGACCCAGTACTTC
. . TRBJ2-1 TRBV5-1 CASSLAGAAGYNEQFF TGCGCCAGCAGCTTGGCTGGGGCCGCAGGCTACAATGAGCAGTTCTTC
TRBD1 . TRBJ1-6 TRBV12-3/TRBV12-4 CASSPGTGAPLHF TGTGCCAGCAGTCCCGGGACAGGGGCACCCCTCCACTTT
TRBD1 . TRBJ2-7 TRBV9 CASSSGTGNEQYF TGTGCCAGCAGCTCAGGGACAGGGAACGAGCAGTACTTC
. . TRBJ2-5 TRBV12-3/TRBV12-4 CASSLGPETQYF TGTGCCAGCAGTTTGGGCCCAGAGACCCAGTACTTC
TRBD1 few TRBJ1-5 TRBV7-8 CASSSYRGRGNQPQHF TGTGCCAGCAGCTCATACAGGGGGCGCGGAAATCAGCCCCAGCATTTT
. . TRBJ1-2 TRBV30 CAWSVWSYGYTF TGTGCCTGGAGTGTATGGAGCTATGGCTACACCTTC
TRBD1 . TRBJ2-5 TRBV5-1 CASSLGDSQETQYF TGCGCCAGCAGCTTGGGGGACAGCCAAGAGACCCAGTACTTC
TRBD1 . TRBJ1-1 TRBV5-1 CASSSGQGSEAFF TGCGCCAGCAGCTCAGGACAGGGGTCTGAAGCTTTCTTT
. . TRBJ2-7 TRBV19 CASSRQGKSEQYF TGTGCCAGTAGCCGGCAGGGCAAGAGCGAGCAGTACTTC
. . TRBJ1-3 TRBV6-5 CASILSQAGNTIYF TGTGCCAGCATACTCTCACAGGCAGGAAACACCATATATTTT
. . TRBJ2-2 TRBV19 CASSRPGRNTGELFF TGTGCCAGTAGTAGGCCGGGAAGGAACACCGGGGAGCTGTTTTTT
. . TRBJ2-3 TRBV27 CASSLWAPRVGTDTQYF TGTGCCAGCAGTTTATGGGCTCCACGAGTAGGCACAGATACGCAGTATTTT
. . TRBJ2-5 TRBV18 CASSPPTRIETQYF TGTGCCAGCTCACCACCGACTAGAATTGAGACCCAGTACTTC
TRBD2 few TRBJ2-7 TRBV5-1 CASSALVAGKIEQYF TGCGCCAGCAGCGCACTGGTAGCGGGTAAGATCGAGCAGTACTTC
TRBD1 . TRBJ1-4 TRBV18 CASSRQGSNEKLFF TGTGCCAGCTCACGACAGGGGAGTAATGAAAAACTGTTTTTT
. . TRBJ2-3 TRBV18 CASSPSRSTDTQYF TGTGCCAGCTCACCATCCCGGTCCACAGATACGCAGTATTTT
. . TRBJ2-7 TRBV28 CASSLPQVHSYEQYF TGTGCCAGCAGTCTTCCCCAGGTTCACTCCTACGAGCAGTACTTC
TRBD2 . TRBJ2-1 TRBV6-5 CASTPGTSGPNEQFF TGTGCCAGCACCCCCGGGACTAGCGGACCTAATGAGCAGTTCTTC
TRBD2 once TRBJ2-5 TRBV7-7 CASSPPGLAGGETQYF TGTGCCAGCAGCCCTCCGGGACTAGCGGGAGGAGAGACCCAGTACTTC
TRBD1 few TRBJ1-4 TRBV9 CASSVNDPGQGDEKLFF TGTGCCAGCAGCGTCAATGACCCGGGACAGGGAGACGAAAAACTGTTTTTT
TRBD2 . TRBJ2-5 TRBV4-1 CASSPWTSGSVQETQYF TGCGCCAGCAGCCCTTGGACTAGCGGGAGCGTCCAAGAGACCCAGTACTTC
. . TRBJ2-1 TRBV4-2 CASSQKVLGEQFF TGTGCCAGCAGCCAAAAAGTCCTGGGCGAGCAGTTCTTC
. few TRBJ2-2 TRBV5-1 CASSLVGGSVRTLNTGELFF TGCGCCAGCAGCTTGGTTGGGGGCTCAGTACGGACTCTCAACACCGGGGAGCTGTTTTTT
TRBD1 . TRBJ2-3 TRBV9 CASSPIWTGGLDTQYF TGTGCCAGCAGCCCGATCTGGACAGGGGGCTTAGATACGCAGTATTTT
. . TRBJ2-3 TRBV5-1 CASSLALVAGTDTQYF TGCGCCAGCAGCTTGGCCTTGGTAGCCGGCACAGATACGCAGTATTTT
. . TRBJ1-4 TRBV5-5 CASSLAGVTIGGMEKLFF TGTGCCAGCAGCTTGGCCGGCGTTACGATCGGGGGTATGGAAAAACTGTTTTTT
TRBD2 . TRBJ2-3 TRBV3-1/TRBV3-2 CASSAYASGRGETQYF TGTGCCAGCAGCGCCTATGCTAGCGGGAGGGGAGAGACGCAGTATTTT
. . TRBJ2-6 TRBV28 CASSYRTTGSGANVLTF TGTGCCAGCAGTTACCGGACTACGGGCTCTGGGGCCAACGTCCTGACTTTC
TRBD1 . TRBJ2-5 TRBV18 CASSPQDRGGETQYF TGTGCCAGCTCACCACAGGACAGGGGGGGAGAGACCCAGTACTTC
TRBD2 many TRBJ2-3 TRBV2 CASSVTSGTGDTQYF TGTGCCAGCAGTGTTACTAGCGGCACGGGGGATACGCAGTATTTT
TRBD2 . TRBJ2-3 TRBV19 CASSTWTSGTSDTQYF TGTGCCAGTAGTACCTGGACTAGCGGGACTTCAGATACGCAGTATTTT
TRBD2 . TRBJ2-5 TRBV5-4 CASSLAQAGGVETQYF TGTGCCAGCAGCTTGGCCCAAGCGGGAGGGGTAGAGACCCAGTACTTC
TRBD1 . TRBJ2-7 TRBV6-5 CASSKQGDTYEQYF TGTGCCAGCAGTAAACAGGGGGACACCTACGAGCAGTACTTC
. few TRBJ2-7 TRBV3-1/TRBV3-2 CASSQNSNEQYF TGTGCCAGCAGCCAAAACTCGAACGAGCAGTACTTC